Described below is a single T cell receptor beta chain sequence and its context. Using immunoSEQ multiplex PCR, the repertoire was profiled, and TCRdb retains in-frame clones only, with some absent. The sample records about 94,000 clones, roughly 80% being singletons. The data originate from a study of glioma-infiltrating T cells after dendritic cell vaccination. The CDR3 is 15 amino acids. Germline V gene data show CDR1 as MDHEN and CDR2 as SYDVKM. With V trimmed by 3 bases and J by 7 bases, 10 bases remained unmatched. Time point in this sample: after dendritic cell vaccination, including at tumor progression/relapse.

Sequencing was performed on blood, taken after dendritic cell vaccination. This TCR derives from a human donor with glioblastoma. The chain uses TRBV28 and TRBJ1-2; TRBD1 matches 8 bases. This CDR3 reads CASSFRGAGGSGYTF. DNA for the CDR3: TGTGCCAGCAGTTTTCGGGGGGCAGGGGGCTCTGGCTACACCTTC.